The 25 T cell receptor beta chains below were found in one sample sequenced in a study of PD-1 blockade in classical Hodgkin lymphoma. There was relapse after autologous stem cell transplantation in every patient, and there was variation in brentuximab vedotin exposure. Repertoires were generated with immunoSEQ multiplex PCR, while TCRdb's copy carries only in-frame clones and drops some. The top ten hold roughly 21% of the sample, which has about 86,000 clones, 89% seen once. The sequencing used peripheral blood mononuclear cells (PBMCs), collected at baseline. These receptors were obtained from a human donor with classical Hodgkin lymphoma.

V and J are TRBV13 and TRBJ2-5; D may be TRBD1 (6 bases). The J call may be faulty, since TRBJ2-7 better matches the DNA end. This CDR3 contains 14 residues. From germline, CDR1 is PRHDT and CDR2 FYEKMQ (reference sequence). CDR3 residues: CASSLGAGAHEQYF. The CDR3 DNA is TGTGCCAGCAGCTTAGGGGCAGGGGCCCACGAGCAGTACTTC.

With regard to this clone: Other DNA sequences in the sample encode the same CDR3. The rearrangement joins TRBV18 to TRBJ1-1; 8 bases are shared with TRBD1. The CDR3 runs to 14 residues. The V segment lost 6 bases and the J segment 4 bases; nucleotides outside the gene matches: 7. CDR1 is KGHSH, CDR2 LQKENI, per germline. The CDR3 DNA sequence: TGTGCCAGCTCCCGCGAAACAGGGGGCACTGAAGCTTTCTTT. Translating gives CASSRETGGTEAFF.

V is TRBV7-9 and J is TRBJ1-4; 7 bases fit TRBD1. The V gene end was trimmed by 1 base and the J gene end by 3 bases; junction bases not matched to a gene: 11. This CDR3 region has 18 residues. From germline, CDR1 is SEHNR and CDR2 FQNEAQ (reference sequence). DNA of the CDR3: TGTGCCAGCAGCTTAGTTAGGGCAGGGGGGGAACCTAATGAAAAACTGTTTTTT. It codes for CASSLVRAGGEPNEKLFF.

This clone was found a few times. The J gene is TRBJ1-2, the V gene TRBV29-1; tentatively, D is TRBD1 (5 bases). The CDR3 runs to 13 residues. V lost 7 bases, J lost 4 bases, and 16 bases lay in between. Germline assignment: CDR1 SQVTM and CDR2 ANQGSEA. The CDR3 spells CSATTVGLYGYTF. DNA of the CDR3: TGCAGCGCCACGACAGTGGGACTCTATGGCTACACCTTC.

This rearrangement joins TRBV19 to TRBJ1-1; no clear D. Germline V CDR1 and CDR2: LNHDA, SQIVND (reference sequence). The length of the CDR3 is 17 residues. V was shortened by 4 bases and J by 4 bases, with 22 bases between the two germline ends. The CDR3 protein is CASSKRAPATVGTEAFF. The CDR3 DNA reads TGTGCCAGTAGTAAGAGGGCCCCCGCGACGGTGGGCACTGAAGCTTTCTTT.

The chain is built from TRBV19 and TRBJ2-5; 10 bases fit TRBD2. Germline V gene lookup returns CDR1 LNHDA and CDR2 SQIVND (reference sequence). The length of the CDR3 is 21 residues. Losses at the gene ends were 3 bases for V and 4 bases for J; bases not matched to a gene: 23. The CDR3, as DNA: TGTGCCAGTAGTATGGGGTGGATAGGTGGATTCGATAGCGGGAGGAGAGAGACCCAGTACTTC. It yields the protein CASSMGWIGGFDSGRRETQYF.

The chain employs TRBV5-6 and TRBJ1-5, with a weak D call TRBD1 (5 bases). Germline loops: CDR1 SGHDT, CDR2 YYEEEE. This CDR3 spans 17 amino acids. The V and J ends lost 4 bases and 2 bases respectively, with 19 bases between them. Here the CDR3 reads CASSARLGPRGNQPQHF. The DNA of the CDR3 is TGTGCCAGCAGCGCGAGGCTGGGACCTAGGGGCAATCAGCCCCAGCATTTT.

V usage is TRBV6-1 and J usage is TRBJ2-7; D may match TRBD1 or TRBD2 (6 bases each). Germline V gene lookup returns CDR1 MNHNS and CDR2 SASEGT. V lost 7 bases and J 9 bases, leaving 19 bases between the germline ends. The CDR3 extends over 13 amino acids. In DNA form, the CDR3 reads TGTGCCAGCATCTCATCCGGAGGGGGGTTGCAGTACTTC. Translating it yields CASISSGGGLQYF.

This chain uses TRBV6-1 with TRBJ1-3; D is perhaps TRBD1 (5 bases). The CDR3 loop spans 15 amino acids. Germline CDR1 reads MNHNS; CDR2 reads SASEGT. Trimming took 2 bases from V and 0 from J, leaving 8 bases between them. CDR3: CASSERGPSGNTIYF. The DNA for the CDR3 is TGTGCCAGCAGTGAACGGGGACCCTCTGGAAACACCATATATTTT.

The chain links TRBV30 to TRBJ2-1; D may correspond to TRBD1 or TRBD2 (5 bases each). Germline V gene sequence: CDR1 GTSNPN, CDR2 SVGIG (reference sequence). This CDR3 spans 12 amino acids. Between the trimmed V and J ends, which lost 0 bases and 10 bases, there was a span of 10 bases. CDR3 sequence: CAWSVLGEEQFF. CDR3 in DNA: TGTGCCTGGAGTGTACTAGGGGAGGAGCAGTTCTTC.

CDR3 nucleotide sequence: TGTGCCAGCAGTTACCCAAGAGGGGCGTCAGGAAACACCATATATTTT. Amino acid sequence: CASSYPRGASGNTIYF. The chain carries TRBV28 and TRBJ1-3; D may be TRBD1 (5 bases). The CDR3 is 16 residues long. Trimming pared 4 bases from V and 4 bases from J, leaving 17 bases between. Germline assignment: CDR1 MDHEN and CDR2 SYDVKM. Full variable domain (outside the CDR3, taken from reference TRBV28 and TRBJ1-3): DVKVTQSSRYLVKRTGEKVFLECVQDMDHENMFWYRQDPGLGLRLIYFSYDVKMKEKGDIPEGYSVSREKKERFSLILESASTNQTSMYLCASSYPRGASGNTIYFGEGSWLTVV.

CDR3: CATSRDRSYNEQFF. CDR3 nucleotide sequence: TGTGCCACCAGCAGAGATCGGAGTTACAATGAGCAGTTCTTC. V gene TRBV15 combines with J gene TRBJ2-1, with D unclear. Trimming removed 0 bases from V and 4 bases from J, with 7 bases in between. In germline, CDR1 is LNHNV, CDR2 YYDKDF (reference sequence). The CDR3 length is 14 residues.

The chain has TRBV2 and TRBJ2-4; D might be TRBD1 (6 bases). CDR1 SNHLY and CDR2 FYNNEI come from the germline V gene. The CDR3 is made up of 14 amino acids. Trimming stripped 6 bases from V and 8 bases from J, with 17 bases between. The CDR3 spells CASRKDSRVDIQYF. The CDR3 DNA follows: TGTGCCAGCAGAAAGGACAGTCGGGTGGACATTCAGTACTTC.

The rearrangement links TRBV10-2 to TRBJ2-7, with D possibly matching TRBD1 (5 bases). The germline V and J ends were trimmed by 6 bases and 0 bases, with 12 bases remaining between them. The CDR3 runs to 14 residues. Germline V gene data show CDR1 as WSHSY and CDR2 as SAAADI. The CDR3 nucleotides read TGCGCCAGCAGGGCCCGACAGAGCTCCTACGAGCAGTACTTC. This encodes CASRARQSSYEQYF.

The chain uses TRBV11-2 and TRBJ2-7; D is unclear. Germline CDR1 SGHAT, CDR2 FQNNGV. This CDR3 comprises 14 residues. V was clipped by 0 bases and J by 3 bases, with 9 bases between them. In DNA form, the CDR3 reads TGTGCCAGCAGCTTAGATATGCGAAACTACGAGCAGTACTTC. It encodes CASSLDMRNYEQYF. The full variable domain, completed using reference TRBV11-2 and TRBJ2-7, is EAGVAQSPRYKIIEKRQSVAFWCNPISGHATLYWYQQILGQGPKLLIQFQNNGVVDDSQLPKDRFSAERLKGVDSTLKIQPAKLEDSAVYLCASSLDMRNYEQYFGPGTRLTVT.

The chain employs TRBV4-1 and TRBJ2-3, with D possibly TRBD2 on 6 matching bases. V was cut by 4 bases and J by 5 bases, with 19 bases left in between. The germline V gene encodes CDR1 MGHRA and CDR2 YSYEKL. The CDR3 loop spans 16 amino acids. CDR3 DNA: TGCGCCAGCAGCCCCCACGACCGCGGGATTGGAGATACGCAGTATTTT. This gives the protein CASSPHDRGIGDTQYF.

The chain links TRBV28 to TRBJ1-2; a weak D match, TRBD1 (5 bases). The length of the CDR3 is 12 residues. V lost 10 bases and J 4 bases, leaving 13 bases between the germline ends. Looked up from germline, CDR1 is MDHEN and CDR2 is SYDVKM. The CDR3 sequence is CATKDTVYGYTF. The DNA of the CDR3 is TGTGCCACCAAGGACACGGTCTATGGCTACACCTTC.

This sequence joins TRBV2 and TRBJ2-7; the D is unclear. The CDR3 consists of 14 residues. Per germline, CDR1 SNHLY and CDR2 FYNNEI. Between the trimmed V and J ends, which lost 3 bases and 3 bases, there was a span of 12 bases. The CDR3 here is CASSEWPIDYEQYF. Here the CDR3 DNA reads TGTGCCAGCAGTGAGTGGCCGATAGACTACGAGCAGTACTTC.

The rearrangement joins TRBV7-2 to TRBJ2-2, with no clear D. There are 14 residues in the CDR3. V was trimmed by 1 base and J by 4 bases, leaving 7 bases between them. Germline V gene data show CDR1 as SGHTA and CDR2 as FQGNSA. The CDR3 sequence: CASSLGALTGELFF. The CDR3 bases are TGTGCCAGCAGCTTAGGAGCGCTCACCGGGGAGCTGTTTTTT.

The chain employs TRBV29-1 and TRBJ2-1, with TRBD2 as a possible D gene (5 bases). CDR1 is SQVTM and CDR2 is ANQGSEA in the germline V gene. V was trimmed by 7 bases and J by 6 bases, leaving 13 bases between them. This CDR3 comprises 12 residues. This chain's CDR3 is CSGRGRINEQFF. DNA of the CDR3: TGCAGCGGCCGCGGGCGGATCAATGAGCAGTTCTTC.

For this clone: Its ends do not fully match the called genes, so a read error is possible. The genes are TRBV2 and TRBJ1-1, with D possibly being TRBD1 (6 bases). Germline V CDR1 and CDR2: SNHLY, FYNNEI. CDR3 length: 17 amino acids. CDR3 region: CASSEGKDSSMNTEAFF. The CDR3 coding sequence is TGTGCCAGCAGCGAAGGAAAGGACAGCTCTATGAACACTGAAGCTTTCTTT.

The V and J genes are TRBV27 and TRBJ2-1, with 9 bases matching TRBD2. The trim removed 4 bases at V and 3 bases at J, leaving 7 bases unmatched. CDR3 length equals 16 residues. Per germline, CDR1 MNHEY and CDR2 SMNVEV (reference sequence). DNA of the CDR3: TGTGCCAGCAGTTCCCCGACTAGCGGTCTCTACAATGAGCAGTTCTTC. It yields the protein CASSSPTSGLYNEQFF.

This rearrangement joins TRBV6-5 to TRBJ2-3; D possibly matches TRBD1 or TRBD2 (5 bases each). V was pared by 2 bases and J by 5 bases, with 11 bases between. The CDR3 sequence is 14 residues long. Germline assignment: CDR1 MNHEY and CDR2 SVGAGI. In DNA, the CDR3 is TGTGCCAGCAGTTACGGGGGAGCCCAAGATACGCAGTATTTT. It yields the protein CASSYGGAQDTQYF.

The CDR3 region is CSAGSPGELFF. The CDR3 DNA follows: TGCAGTGCAGGTAGCCCCGGGGAGCTGTTTTTT. The chain couples TRBV20-1 to TRBJ2-2; D unclear. Germline-derived CDR1 and CDR2 are DFQATT and SNEGSKA (reference sequence). The CDR3 covers 11 residues. Deletions cut 6 bases from V and 6 bases from J, with 8 bases between.

V is TRBV19 and J is TRBJ1-1; D not resolved. Trimming stripped 6 bases from V and 4 bases from J, with 18 bases between. Per the germline V gene, CDR1 is LNHDA and CDR2 is SQIVND (reference sequence). The CDR3 extends over 15 amino acids. The CDR3, as DNA: TGTGCCAGTAGGGAAGGATCAAGGGCGTCCACTGAAGCTTTCTTT. This codes for CASREGSRASTEAFF.